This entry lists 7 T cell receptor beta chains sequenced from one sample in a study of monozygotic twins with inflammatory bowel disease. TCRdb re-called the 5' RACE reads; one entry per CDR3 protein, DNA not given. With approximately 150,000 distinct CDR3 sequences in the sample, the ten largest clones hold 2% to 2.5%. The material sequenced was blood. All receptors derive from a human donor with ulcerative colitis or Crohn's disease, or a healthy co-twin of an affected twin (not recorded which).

CDR3 amino acids: CASSLLQGAVTQHF. The V and J genes are TRBV28 and TRBJ1-5; there is no DNA to check the TCRdb D call of TRBD1. From germline, CDR1 is MDHEN and CDR2 SYDVKM. The CDR3 spans 14 residues.

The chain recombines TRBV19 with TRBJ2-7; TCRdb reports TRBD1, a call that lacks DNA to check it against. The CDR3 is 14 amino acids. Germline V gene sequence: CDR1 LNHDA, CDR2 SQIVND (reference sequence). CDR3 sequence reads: CASSQGPGPVEQYF.

CDR3 loop: CASSLMSRGGYGYTF. The chain uses TRBV7-9 and TRBJ1-2; there is no DNA to check the TCRdb D call of TRBD1. The CDR3 length is 15 residues. The germline V gene has CDR1 SEHNR and CDR2 FQNEAQ (reference sequence).

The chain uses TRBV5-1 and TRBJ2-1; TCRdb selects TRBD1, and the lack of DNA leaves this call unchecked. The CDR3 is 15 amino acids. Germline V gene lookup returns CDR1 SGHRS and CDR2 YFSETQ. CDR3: CASSLPPGPGNEQFF.

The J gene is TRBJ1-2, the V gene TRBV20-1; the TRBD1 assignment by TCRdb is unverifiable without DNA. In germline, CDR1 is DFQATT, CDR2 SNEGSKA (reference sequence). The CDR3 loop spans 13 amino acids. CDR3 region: CSAQQAMVGGYTF.

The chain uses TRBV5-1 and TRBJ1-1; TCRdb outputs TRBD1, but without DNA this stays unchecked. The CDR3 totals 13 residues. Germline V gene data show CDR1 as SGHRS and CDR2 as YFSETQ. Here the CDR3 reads CASSPGENTEAFF.

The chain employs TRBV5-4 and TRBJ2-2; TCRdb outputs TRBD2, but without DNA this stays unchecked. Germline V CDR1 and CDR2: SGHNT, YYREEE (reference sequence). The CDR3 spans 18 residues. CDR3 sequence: CASSSRLAGVGNTGELFF.